This T cell receptor beta chain was observed in a study of Ad26.COV2.S vaccination and SARS-CoV-2 variants. The study's findings and limits: Analyses of TCR breadth and depth may have underestimated total T cell responses.

TCRdb keeps only in-frame clones here, not all; method: immunoSEQ multiplex PCR. The sample holds some 180,000 clones; approximately 90% are singletons and the top ten take roughly 6%. Looked up from germline, CDR1 is MDHEN and CDR2 is SYDVKM. The ends were cut back, 5 bases at V and 5 bases at J, with 12 bases in the middle. The CDR3 consists of 14 residues. For this clone: Its specificity is not known.

The sample here was peripheral blood, taken after recovery from COVID-19. The chain has TRBV28 and TRBJ2-2; D is unclear. This TCR derives from a human donor who had recovered from COVID-19. CDR3: CASSVPGATGELFF. CDR3 DNA sequence: TGTGCCAGCAGTGTACCGGGTGCGACCGGGGAGCTGTTTTTT.